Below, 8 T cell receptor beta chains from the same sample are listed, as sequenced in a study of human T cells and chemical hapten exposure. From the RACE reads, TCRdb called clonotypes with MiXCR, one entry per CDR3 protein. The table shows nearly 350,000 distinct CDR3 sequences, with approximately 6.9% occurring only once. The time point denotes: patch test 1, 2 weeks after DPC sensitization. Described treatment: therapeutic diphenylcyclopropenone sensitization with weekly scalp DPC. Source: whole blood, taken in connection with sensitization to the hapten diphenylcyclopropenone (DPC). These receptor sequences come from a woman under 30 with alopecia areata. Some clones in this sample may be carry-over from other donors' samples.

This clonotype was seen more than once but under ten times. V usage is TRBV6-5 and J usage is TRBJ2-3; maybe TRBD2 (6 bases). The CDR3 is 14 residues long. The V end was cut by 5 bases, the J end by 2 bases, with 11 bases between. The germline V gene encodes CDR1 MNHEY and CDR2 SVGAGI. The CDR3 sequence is CASSVGLNTDTQYF. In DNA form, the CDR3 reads TGTGCCAGCAGTGTGGGACTTAACACAGATACGCAGTATTTT.

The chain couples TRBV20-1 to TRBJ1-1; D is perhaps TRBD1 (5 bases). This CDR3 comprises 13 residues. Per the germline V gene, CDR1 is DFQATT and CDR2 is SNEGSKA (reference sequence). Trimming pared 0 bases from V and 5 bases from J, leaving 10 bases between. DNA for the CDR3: TGCAGTGCTAGAGATCGACGGGGGACTGAAGCTTTCTTT. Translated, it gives CSARDRRGTEAFF.

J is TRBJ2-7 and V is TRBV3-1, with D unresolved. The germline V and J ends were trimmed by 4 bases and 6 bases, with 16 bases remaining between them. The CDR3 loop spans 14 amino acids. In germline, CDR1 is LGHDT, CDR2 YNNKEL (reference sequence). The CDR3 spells CASSPRHSPVEQYF. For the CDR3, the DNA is TGTGCCAGCAGCCCCCGACATTCCCCCGTCGAGCAGTACTTC.

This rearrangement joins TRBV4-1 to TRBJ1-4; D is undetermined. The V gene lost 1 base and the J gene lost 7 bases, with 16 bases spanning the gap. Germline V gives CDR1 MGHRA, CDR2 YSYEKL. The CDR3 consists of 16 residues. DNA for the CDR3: TGCGCCAGCAGCCAAGGACGGACCCAAGACCCTGAAAAACTGTTTTTT. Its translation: CASSQGRTQDPEKLFF.

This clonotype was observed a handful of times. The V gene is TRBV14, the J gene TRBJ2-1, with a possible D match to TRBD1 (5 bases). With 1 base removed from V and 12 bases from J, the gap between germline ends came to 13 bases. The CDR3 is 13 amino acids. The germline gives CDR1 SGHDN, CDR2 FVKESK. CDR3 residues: CASSQVGHIGQFF. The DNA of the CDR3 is TGTGCCAGCAGCCAAGTGGGGCATATCGGGCAGTTCTTC.

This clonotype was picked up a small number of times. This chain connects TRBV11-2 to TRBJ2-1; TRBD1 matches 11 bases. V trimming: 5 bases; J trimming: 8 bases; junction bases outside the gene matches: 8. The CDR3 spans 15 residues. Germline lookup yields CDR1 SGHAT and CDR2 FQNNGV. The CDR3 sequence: CASSPRTGGSDEQFF. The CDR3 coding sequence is TGTGCCAGCAGCCCCAGGACAGGGGGCAGCGATGAGCAGTTCTTC. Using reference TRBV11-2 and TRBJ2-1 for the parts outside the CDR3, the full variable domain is EAGVAQSPRYKIIEKRQSVAFWCNPISGHATLYWYQQILGQGPKLLIQFQNNGVVDDSQLPKDRFSAERLKGVDSTLKIQPAKLEDSAVYLCASSPRTGGSDEQFFGPGTRLTVL.

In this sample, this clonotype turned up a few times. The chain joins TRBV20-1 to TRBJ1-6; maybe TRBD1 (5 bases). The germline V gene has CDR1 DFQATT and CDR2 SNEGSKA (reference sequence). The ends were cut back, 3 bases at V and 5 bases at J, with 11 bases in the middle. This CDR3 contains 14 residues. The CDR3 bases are TGCAGTGCTAGGCGGGGACTCCATAATTCACCCCTCCACTTT. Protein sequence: CSARRGLHNSPLHF.

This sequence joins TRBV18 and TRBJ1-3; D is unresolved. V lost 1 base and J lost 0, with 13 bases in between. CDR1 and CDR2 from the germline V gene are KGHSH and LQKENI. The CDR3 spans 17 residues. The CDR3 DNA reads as TGTGCCAGCTCACCACTCGATTGGGCAAGCTCTGGAAACACCATATATTTT. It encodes CASSPLDWASSGNTIYF.